This T cell receptor beta chain is from a study of blood T cell repertoires in COVID-19. After removal of 2 bases from V and 6 bases from J, the junction contained 3 bases not matched to a gene. Germline assignment: CDR1 MNHNY and CDR2 SVGAGI (reference sequence). The CDR3 has 13 amino acids. Here immunoSEQ multiplex PCR was the method, and the copy in TCRdb shows in-frame clones only, minus some. The table has about 200,000 clones, nearly 90% seen once; the top ten hold 18%. The origin of this receptor is a man aged 45-65 years with COVID-19, enrolled during active disease. This chain joins TRBV6-6 and TRBJ1-1, with 7 bases that match TRBD1. The sequencing input was peripheral blood. CDR3 DNA sequence: TGTGCCAGCAGTTACCAGCAGGGGGCTGAAGCTTTCTTT. Amino acid sequence: CASSYQQGAEAFF.